The rows below give T cell receptor beta chains drawn from one sample of a study of blood T cell repertoires in COVID-19. Method: immunoSEQ multiplex PCR; TCRdb's copy keeps in-frame clones and lacks some. The data contain roughly 180,000 clones, roughly 80% of them singletons. The source material was PBMCs or T cells enriched from blood (not recorded which). The receptors stem from a woman aged 50 to 65 who had recovered from COVID-19. Each CDR3 is given with its conserved first and last residue. The D gene is left open where the match is weak. Size is omitted from some rows. Given values are once, few, many or a class for expanded clones.

v_gene	abundance	j_gene	d_gene	CDR3nt	CDR3aa
TRBV7-9	.	TRBJ1-6	.	TGTGCCAGCAGCTTCGGAGGAGCGTATTCACCCCTCCACTTT	CASSFGGAYSPLHF
TRBV5-4	many	TRBJ1-6	.	TGTGCCAGCAGCTTGGCCCTAGGGGGTAATTCACCCCTCCACTTT	CASSLALGGNSPLHF
TRBV6-5	.	TRBJ2-3	TRBD1	TGTGCCAGCAGTTCTCAGGGGGCAGATACGCAGTATTTT	CASSSQGADTQYF
TRBV2	.	TRBJ1-4	.	TGTGCCAGCAGACAGGAGCTTAATGAAAAACTGTTTTTT	CASRQELNEKLFF
TRBV2	once	TRBJ1-5	TRBD1	TGTGCCAGCAGTGAAGAGTGGGTGGGACAGGGGTATCAGCCCCAGCATTTT	CASSEEWVGQGYQPQHF
TRBV6-5	few	TRBJ1-6	TRBD1	TGTGCCAGCAGGCCGGGACAGGGAGATTCACCCCTCCACTTT	CASRPGQGDSPLHF
TRBV6-2/TRBV6-3	.	TRBJ1-2	TRBD1	TGTGCCAGCAGTTACTCGAGTCTCGGGACAGGGGGTGGCTACACCTTC	CASSYSSLGTGGGYTF
TRBV28	.	TRBJ2-3	TRBD1	TGTGCCAGCAGTCCGTGGACAGGTAGCACAGATACGCAGTATTTT	CASSPWTGSTDTQYF
TRBV10-3	.	TRBJ1-2	TRBD1	TGTGCCATCAGTAACCAGGGGGCGTACGGCTACACCTTC	CAISNQGAYGYTF
TRBV29-1	.	TRBJ1-1	.	TGCAGCGTTGTCCTCGGGTGGCGCCCCACTGAAGCTTTCTTT	CSVVLGWRPTEAFF
TRBV28	.	TRBJ2-5	TRBD1	TGTGCCAGCAGTGGACAGGGGGCGCAAGAGACCCAGTACTTC	CASSGQGAQETQYF
TRBV6-5	.	TRBJ2-3	.	TGTGCCAGCAGTTACGCCAGGGGGACTAGCACAGATACGCAGTATTTT	CASSYARGTSTDTQYF
TRBV11-3	few	TRBJ1-1	.	TGTGCCAGCAGCCGTAGACAGGACACTGAAGCTTTCTTT	CASSRRQDTEAFF
TRBV7-8	once	TRBJ1-1	.	TGTGCCAGCACCCTCAGGCCGGAGGACACTGAAGCTTTCTTT	CASTLRPEDTEAFF
TRBV15	few	TRBJ1-2	TRBD1	TGTGCCACCACCCAAGACAGGGGGCGCGACTATGGCTACACCTTC	CATTQDRGRDYGYTF
TRBV5-1	.	TRBJ1-2	.	TGCGCCAGCAGCTGGCCTGGACAGAACTATGGCTACACCTTC	CASSWPGQNYGYTF
TRBV7-9	.	TRBJ1-2	TRBD1	TGTGCCAGCAGCTTAGGAAAGGGACAGGTACATGGCTACACCTTC	CASSLGKGQVHGYTF
TRBV2	.	TRBJ1-1	TRBD1	TGTGCCAGCAAGGGGACAGGGGGCACTGAAGCTTTCTTT	CASKGTGGTEAFF
TRBV6-2/TRBV6-3	.	TRBJ1-1	.	TGTGCCAGCAGTCCCCTGGCACCGAGGTTCCCTGAAGCTTTCTTT	CASSPLAPRFPEAFF
TRBV9	.	TRBJ2-2	.	TGTGCCAGCAGCGGCCTCGGGGTCATGAACACCGGGGAGCTGTTTTTT	CASSGLGVMNTGELFF
TRBV11-2	few	TRBJ2-6	TRBD1	TGTGCCAGCAGCCCGACCCCCGGGACAGGGGGCTCCGGGGCCAACGTCCTGACTTTC	CASSPTPGTGGSGANVLTF
TRBV28	once	TRBJ1-6	.	TGTGCCAGCAGTTTAGGGCATCGGGGTTCACCCCTCCACTTT	CASSLGHRGSPLHF
TRBV29-1	few	TRBJ1-2	TRBD1	TGCAGCGTTGACCGGACAGGGGCCTATGGCTACACCTTC	CSVDRTGAYGYTF
TRBV7-6	.	TRBJ1-3	TRBD1	TGTGCCAGCAGCTTAGACAGGGGTGACACCATATATTTT	CASSLDRGDTIYF
TRBV29-1	.	TRBJ1-2	.	TGCAGCGTTGAGGGGGCCCTAACGAACTATGGCTACACCTTC	CSVEGALTNYGYTF
TRBV5-1	once	TRBJ2-5	TRBD1	TGCGCCAGCAGGCCCCGTCCAGGGGGCTGGGAGACCCAGTACTTC	CASRPRPGGWETQYF
TRBV2	.	TRBJ1-2	.	TGTGCCAGCGGTAGGGGGACACCCCCCAACTATGGCTACACCTTC	CASGRGTPPNYGYTF
TRBV18	few	TRBJ1-2	TRBD1	TGTGCCAGCTCACCAGAAAACAGGGGGCTCTATGGCTACACCTTC	CASSPENRGLYGYTF
TRBV7-2	once	TRBJ2-5	.	TGTGCCAGCAGGGGGGGGCAGCAAGAGACCCAGTACTTC	CASRGGQQETQYF
TRBV5-1	once	TRBJ1-1	.	TGCGCCAGCAGCTTGGAAGGGGCGAAAGCTTTCTTT	CASSLEGAKAFF
TRBV19	.	TRBJ2-5	.	TGTGCCAGTAGTCGGGGTCTTCAAGAGACCCAGTACTTC	CASSRGLQETQYF
TRBV5-1	.	TRBJ1-1	.	TGCGCCAGTCGGCCGGGACAAATGAACACTGAAGCTTTCTTT	CASRPGQMNTEAFF
TRBV5-3	.	TRBJ1-5	TRBD1	TGTGCCAGAAGCCCCAAGGGACAGCCAAACCGATATAGCAATCAGCCCCAGCATTTT	CARSPKGQPNRYSNQPQHF